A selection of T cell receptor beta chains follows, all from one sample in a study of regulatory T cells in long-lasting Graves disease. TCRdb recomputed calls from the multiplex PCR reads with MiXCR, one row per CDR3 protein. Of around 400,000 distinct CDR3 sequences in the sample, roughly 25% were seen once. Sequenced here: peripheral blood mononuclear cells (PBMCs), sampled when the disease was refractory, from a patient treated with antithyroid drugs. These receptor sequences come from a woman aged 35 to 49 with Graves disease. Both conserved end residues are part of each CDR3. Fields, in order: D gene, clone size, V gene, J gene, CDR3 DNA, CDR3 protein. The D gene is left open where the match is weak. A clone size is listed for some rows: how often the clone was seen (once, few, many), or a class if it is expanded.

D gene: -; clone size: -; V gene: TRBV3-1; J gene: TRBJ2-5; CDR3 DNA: TGTGCCAGCAGCCATGTTGAGACCCAGTACTTC; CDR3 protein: CASSHVETQYF
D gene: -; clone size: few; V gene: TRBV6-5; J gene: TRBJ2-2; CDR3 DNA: TGTGCCAGCAGTTCTTCTTACGGGAACACCGGGGAGCTGTTTTTT; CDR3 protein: CASSSSYGNTGELFF
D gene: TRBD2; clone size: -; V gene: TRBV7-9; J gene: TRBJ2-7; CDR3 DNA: TGTGCCAGCGCCCCCTCACGGGGGGATTTGGAGCAGTACTTC; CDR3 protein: CASAPSRGDLEQYF
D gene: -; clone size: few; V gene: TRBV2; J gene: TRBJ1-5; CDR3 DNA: TGTGCCAGCAACCCCACGAAGAGGCAGACTCAGCCCCAGCATTTT; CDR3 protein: CASNPTKRQTQPQHF
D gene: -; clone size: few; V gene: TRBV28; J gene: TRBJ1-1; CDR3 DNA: TGTGCCGGCAGAACTGGGGAGGCTTGGGACACTGAAGCTTTCTTT; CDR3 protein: CAGRTGEAWDTEAFF
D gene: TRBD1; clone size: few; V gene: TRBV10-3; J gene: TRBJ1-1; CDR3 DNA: TGTGCCATCAGTCAGATAGGACAGGGTGAAGCTTTCTTT; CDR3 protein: CAISQIGQGEAFF
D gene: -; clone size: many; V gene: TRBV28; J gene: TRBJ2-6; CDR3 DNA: TGTGCCAGCAGTCCCCGTGTTGGGTTGGTGGCCAACGTCCTGACTTTC; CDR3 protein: CASSPRVGLVANVLTF
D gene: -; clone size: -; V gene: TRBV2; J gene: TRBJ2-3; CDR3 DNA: TGTGCCAGCAGTGAAACAGGATCCACGCAGTATTTT; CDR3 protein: CASSETGSTQYF
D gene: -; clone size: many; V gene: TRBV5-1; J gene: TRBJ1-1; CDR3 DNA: TGCGCCAGCAGCACGCTGGGGGTGCGGAACACTGAAGCTTTCTTT; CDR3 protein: CASSTLGVRNTEAFF
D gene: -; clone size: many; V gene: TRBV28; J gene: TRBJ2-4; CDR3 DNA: TGTGCCAGCAGTTTCCGTATACTAGCCAAAAACATTCAGTACTTC; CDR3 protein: CASSFRILAKNIQYF
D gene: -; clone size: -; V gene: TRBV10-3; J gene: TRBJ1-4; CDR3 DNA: TGTGCCATCAGGGCGGTCCGGGATTCCAATGAAAAACTGTTTTTT; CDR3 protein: CAIRAVRDSNEKLFF
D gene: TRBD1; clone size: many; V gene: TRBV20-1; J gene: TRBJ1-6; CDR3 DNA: TGCAGTGCTAGAGATATTCTGACAGGGGAGGATTCACCCCTCCACTTT; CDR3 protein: CSARDILTGEDSPLHF
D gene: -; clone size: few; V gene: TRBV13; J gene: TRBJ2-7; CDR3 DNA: TGTGCCAGCAGCTCAGAGGGACCTCGGGAGCAGTACTTC; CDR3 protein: CASSSEGPREQYF
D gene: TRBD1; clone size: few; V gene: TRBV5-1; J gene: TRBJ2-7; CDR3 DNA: TGCGCCAGCAGAGGAGAGGGGGCAGGGAACTACGAGCAGTACTTC; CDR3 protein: CASRGEGAGNYEQYF
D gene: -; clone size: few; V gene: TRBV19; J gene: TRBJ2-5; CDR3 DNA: TGTGCCAGTACCGGGGACCAAGAGACCCAGTACTTC; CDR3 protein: CASTGDQETQYF
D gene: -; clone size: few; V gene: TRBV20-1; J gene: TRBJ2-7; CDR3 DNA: TGCAGTGTTAACTTGGGGACTTCTGGCTCCTACGAGCAGTACTTC; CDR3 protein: CSVNLGTSGSYEQYF
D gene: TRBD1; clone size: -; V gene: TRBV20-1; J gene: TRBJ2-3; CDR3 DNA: TGCAGTGCAAACCCGAGGACAGGGTGGGATACGCAGTATTTT; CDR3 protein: CSANPRTGWDTQYF
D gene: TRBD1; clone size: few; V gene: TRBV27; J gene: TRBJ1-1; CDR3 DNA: TGTGCCAGCAGTGGACAGGGGGTGGACACTGAAGCTTTCTTT; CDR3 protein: CASSGQGVDTEAFF
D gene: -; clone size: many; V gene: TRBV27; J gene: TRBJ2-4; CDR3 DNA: TGTGCCAGCAGTTTATCCCAGAAAAACATTCAGTACTTC; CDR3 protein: CASSLSQKNIQYF
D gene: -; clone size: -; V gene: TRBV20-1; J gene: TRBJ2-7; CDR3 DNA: TGCAGTGCTAGAGATTTCGTGGGGGGCGACGAGCAGTACTTC; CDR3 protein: CSARDFVGGDEQYF
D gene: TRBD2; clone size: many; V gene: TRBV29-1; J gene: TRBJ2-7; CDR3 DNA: TGCAGCGTCGCTAGCGGGAGGCCCCCCTACGAGCAGTACTTC; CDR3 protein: CSVASGRPPYEQYF
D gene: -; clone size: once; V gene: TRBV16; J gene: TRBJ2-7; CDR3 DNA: TGTGCCAGCAGCCATTTTCGGGCCGTGTGGATGGAGTACTTC; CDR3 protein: CASSHFRAVWMEYF
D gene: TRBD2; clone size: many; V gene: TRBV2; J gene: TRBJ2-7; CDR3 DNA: TGTGCCAGCTCCTCTTCGGCGGGAGGATACGAGCAGTACTTC; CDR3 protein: CASSSSAGGYEQYF
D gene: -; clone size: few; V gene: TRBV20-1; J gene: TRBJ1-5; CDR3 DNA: TGCAGTGCTAGAGACGGGACCGTCGGAGGTCAGCCCCAGCATTTT; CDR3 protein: CSARDGTVGGQPQHF
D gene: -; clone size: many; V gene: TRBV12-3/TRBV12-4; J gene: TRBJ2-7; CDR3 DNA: TGTGCCAGCACCCTGACAGGTCGCTCCTACGAGCAGTACTTC; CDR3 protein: CASTLTGRSYEQYF
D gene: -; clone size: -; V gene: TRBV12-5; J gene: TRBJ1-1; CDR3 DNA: TGTGCTAGTGGTTTGCAGGTTAACACTGAAGCTTTCTTT; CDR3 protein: CASGLQVNTEAFF
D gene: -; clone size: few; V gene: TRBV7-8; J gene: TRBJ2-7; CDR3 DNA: TGTGCCAGCAGCGCCTTACAGGGTCGCCTACCCGAGCAGTACTTC; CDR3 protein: CASSALQGRLPEQYF